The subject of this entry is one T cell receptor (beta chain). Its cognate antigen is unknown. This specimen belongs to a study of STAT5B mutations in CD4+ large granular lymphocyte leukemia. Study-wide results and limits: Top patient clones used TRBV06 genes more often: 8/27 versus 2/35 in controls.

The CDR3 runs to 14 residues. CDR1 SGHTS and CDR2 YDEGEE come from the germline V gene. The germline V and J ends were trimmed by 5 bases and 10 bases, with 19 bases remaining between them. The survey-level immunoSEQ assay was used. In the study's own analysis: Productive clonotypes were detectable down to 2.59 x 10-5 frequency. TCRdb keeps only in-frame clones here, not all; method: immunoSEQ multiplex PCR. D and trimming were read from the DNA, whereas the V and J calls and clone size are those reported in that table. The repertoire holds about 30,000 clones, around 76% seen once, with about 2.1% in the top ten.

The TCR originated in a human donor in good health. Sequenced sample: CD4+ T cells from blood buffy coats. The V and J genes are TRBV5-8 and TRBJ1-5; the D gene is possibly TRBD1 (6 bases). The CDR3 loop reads CASRPRGDGKPQHF. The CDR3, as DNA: TGTGCCAGCAGGCCCAGGGGCGATGGCAAACCCCAGCATTTT.